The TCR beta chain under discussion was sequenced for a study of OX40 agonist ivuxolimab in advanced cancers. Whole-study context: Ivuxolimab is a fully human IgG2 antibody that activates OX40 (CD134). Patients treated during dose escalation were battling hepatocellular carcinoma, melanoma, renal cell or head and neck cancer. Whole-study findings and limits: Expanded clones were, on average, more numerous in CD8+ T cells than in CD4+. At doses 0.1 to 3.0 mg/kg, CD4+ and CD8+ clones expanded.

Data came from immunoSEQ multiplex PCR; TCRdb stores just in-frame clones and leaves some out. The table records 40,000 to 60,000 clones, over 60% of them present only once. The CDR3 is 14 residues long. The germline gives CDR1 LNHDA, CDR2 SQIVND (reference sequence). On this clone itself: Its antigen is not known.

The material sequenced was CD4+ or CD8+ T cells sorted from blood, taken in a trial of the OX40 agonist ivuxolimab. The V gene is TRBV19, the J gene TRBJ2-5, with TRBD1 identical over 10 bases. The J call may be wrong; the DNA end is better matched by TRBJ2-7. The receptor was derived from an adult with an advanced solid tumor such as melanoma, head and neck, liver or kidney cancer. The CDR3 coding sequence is TGTGCCAGTAGCGACAGGGGGCACTCCTACGAGCAGTACTTC. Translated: CASSDRGHSYEQYF.